The 3 T cell receptor beta chains in this list originate from one sample, sequenced in a study of CD8+ T cells in alopecia areata. cDNA reverse transcribed from extracted RNA served as the sequencing template. The protocol was immunoSEQ multiplex PCR, while the TCRdb copy is restricted to in-frame clones and leaves out a portion. The table includes 250,000 or so clones, roughly two thirds detected once. This specimen was CD4+ T cells sorted from blood, taken at week 0. These receptor sequences come from a human donor with alopecia areata.

The genes are TRBV5-1 and TRBJ1-1, with D possibly matching TRBD1 (5 bases). Between the trimmed V and J ends, which lost 2 bases and 2 bases, there was a span of 13 bases. Germline CDR1 is SGHRS and CDR2 is YFSETQ. The CDR3 is 15 amino acids. The CDR3 reads CASSLTIRGNTEAFF. The DNA of the CDR3 is TGCGCCAGCAGCTTAACCATAAGGGGTAACACTGAAGCTTTCTTT. The full variable domain, completed using reference TRBV5-1 and TRBJ1-1, is KAGVTQTPRYLIKTRGQQVTLSCSPISGHRSVSWYQQTPGQGLQFLFEYFSETQRNKGNFPGRFSGRQFSNSRSEMNVSTLELGDSALYLCASSLTIRGNTEAFFGQGTRLTVV.

V gene TRBV20-1 combines with J gene TRBJ1-5; D uncertain. This CDR3 contains 11 residues. Per the germline V gene, CDR1 is DFQATT and CDR2 is SNEGSKA (reference sequence). V dropped 1 base and J dropped 7 bases, with 5 bases sitting between them. The CDR3 here is CSARAGQPQHF. The CDR3 coding sequence is TGCAGTGCTAGAGCAGGACAGCCCCAGCATTTT.

This clone has only one observation. J is TRBJ1-6 and V is TRBV29-1; 9 bases are a match to TRBD1. The CDR3 covers 14 residues. With V trimmed by 7 bases and J by 7 bases, 8 bases remained unmatched. Germline V gene sequence: CDR1 SQVTM, CDR2 ANQGSEA. CDR3 DNA sequence: TGCAGCGCAGCGGTTGACAGGGGGAATTCACCCCTCCACTTT. It encodes CSAAVDRGNSPLHF.